The TCR beta chain under discussion was sequenced for a study of blood T cell repertoires in COVID-19. Authors' processing steps: Scientists estimated how many nucleated cells there were by amplifying reference gene primers. The protocol was immunoSEQ multiplex PCR, while the TCRdb copy is restricted to in-frame clones and leaves out a portion. From that table come the V and J calls and clone size; the DNA was used to work out D and trimming. The top ten hold roughly 3.5% of the sample, which has about 220,000 clones, about 79% seen once. In germline, CDR1 is LNHDA, CDR2 SQIVND (reference sequence). This CDR3 contains 15 residues. V dropped 7 bases and J dropped 5; count of bases not matched to a gene: 10.

This clonotype was sampled from a woman aged 60-75 years who had recovered from COVID-19. This chain uses TRBV19 with TRBJ1-4, with 7 bases aligning to TRBD1. Sample: PBMCs or T cells enriched from blood (not recorded which). CDR3 sequence (DNA): TGTGCCAGTAATGGAGGAGGGACAGAGAATGAAAAACTGTTTTTT. Its translation: CASNGGGTENEKLFF.